This passage covers 5 T cell receptor beta chains from one sample sequenced in a study of T cell responses to AZD1222 COVID-19 vaccine. TCRdb keeps only in-frame clones here, not all; method: immunoSEQ multiplex PCR. The repertoire includes over 15,000 clones, just under 90% of them detected once, and 8.7% sits in the top ten. The specimen comprised peripheral blood, sampled 28 days after the second AZD1222 dose. These receptor sequences come from an adult who received the AZD1222 COVID-19 vaccine.

This sequence joins TRBV19 and TRBJ1-4, with D unclear. Germline CDR1 LNHDA, CDR2 SQIVND (reference sequence). V lost 4 bases and J 6 bases, leaving 21 bases between the germline ends. The CDR3 length is 17 residues. The CDR3: CASSNPPSGRGDEKLFF. CDR3 DNA: TGTGCCAGTAGTAATCCACCTTCGGGCCGAGGTGATGAAAAACTGTTTTTT.

The chain has TRBV5-1 and TRBJ2-2; D remains unclear. CDR1 and CDR2 (germline): SGHRS, YFSETQ. The V end lost 4 bases, the J end lost 5 bases, and 12 bases lay between the germline ends. The CDR3 is made up of 14 amino acids. CDR3 region: CASSPRTQTGELFF. Here the CDR3 DNA reads TGCGCCAGCAGCCCGAGGACCCAAACCGGGGAGCTGTTTTTT. The whole variable domain, remainder taken from reference TRBV5-1 and TRBJ2-2, is KAGVTQTPRYLIKTRGQQVTLSCSPISGHRSVSWYQQTPGQGLQFLFEYFSETQRNKGNFPGRFSGRQFSNSRSEMNVSTLELGDSALYLCASSPRTQTGELFFGEGSRLTVL.

The V gene is TRBV2, the J gene TRBJ1-4, with no clear D. Germline V gene data show CDR1 as SNHLY and CDR2 as FYNNEI. V dropped 8 bases and J dropped 8 bases, with 6 bases sitting between them. There are 10 residues in the CDR3. The CDR3 bases are TGTGCCAGCCGTCGGGAAAAACTGTTTTTT. Protein: CASRREKLFF.

V usage is TRBV27 and J usage is TRBJ1-5; TRBD1 matches 9 bases. From germline, CDR1 is MNHEY and CDR2 SMNVEV (reference sequence). This CDR3 is 15 amino acids long. The V segment lost 5 bases and the J segment 6 bases; nucleotides outside the gene matches: 8. CDR3 DNA sequence: TGTGCCAGCAGTCCGCGGACAGGGGAAGGTCAGCCCCAGCATTTT. Its translation: CASSPRTGEGQPQHF.

CDR3 DNA sequence: TGTGCCAGCAACCAGGGACAGGTCGGCTATGGCTACACCTTC. It translates to CASNQGQVGYGYTF. This chain uses TRBV6-4 with TRBJ1-2, with 8 bases that match TRBD1. In germline, CDR1 is MRHNA, CDR2 SNTAGT. Unmatched junction bases numbered 8, after V lost 7 bases and J lost 4 bases. CDR3 length: 14 residues.